This TCR beta chain was captured by sequencing in a study of blood T cell repertoires in COVID-19. In the study overall: Sources were T cells, B-cell-depleted T cells, or PBMCs; the material itself was cDNA or gDNA.

Authors' data handling: It was from reference gene primer amplification that nucleated cell counts were estimated. TCRdb's table, derived via immunoSEQ multiplex PCR, lists solely in-frame clones and lacks some. The DNA gave D and trimming, while V, J and clone size come from that table. The profile shows about 120,000 clones, roughly 69% of them singletons. In the case of this clone: An end of the junction differs from the germline gene, which may be a read error.

This sequence was found in a woman in her seventies with acute or convalescent COVID-19. The sequencing input was peripheral blood.

CDR3 protein: CASSAADRALF. The CDR3 DNA follows: TGTGCCAGCAGCGCCGCCGACAGGGCCCTTTTT. The V gene is TRBV2, the J gene TRBJ1-1; 7 nucleotides align to TRBD1. Germline V gene data show CDR1 as SNHLY and CDR2 as FYNNEI. The CDR3 covers 11 residues.